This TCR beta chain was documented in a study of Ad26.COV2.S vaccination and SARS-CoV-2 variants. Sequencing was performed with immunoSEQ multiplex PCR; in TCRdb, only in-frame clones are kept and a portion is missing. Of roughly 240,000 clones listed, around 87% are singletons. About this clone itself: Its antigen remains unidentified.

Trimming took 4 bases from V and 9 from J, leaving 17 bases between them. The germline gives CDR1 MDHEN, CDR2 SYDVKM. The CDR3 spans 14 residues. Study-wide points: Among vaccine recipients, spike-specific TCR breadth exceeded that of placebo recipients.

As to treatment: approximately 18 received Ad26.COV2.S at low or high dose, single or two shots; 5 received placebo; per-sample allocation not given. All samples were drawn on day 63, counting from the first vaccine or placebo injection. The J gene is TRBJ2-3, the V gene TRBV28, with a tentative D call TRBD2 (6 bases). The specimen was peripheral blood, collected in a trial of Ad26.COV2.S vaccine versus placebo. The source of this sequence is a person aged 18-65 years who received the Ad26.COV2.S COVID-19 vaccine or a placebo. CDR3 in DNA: TGTGCCAGCAGTTCCGGGACTGCAGCTGCGACGCAGTATTTT. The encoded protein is CASSSGTAAATQYF.